This T cell receptor (beta chain) was captured in a study of T cells in Graves' hyperthyroidism and ophthalmopathy. Study at large: Peripheral blood was taken when the disease was first diagnosed, before any treatment began.

This CDR3 comprises 11 residues. CDR1 and CDR2 (germline): LNHDA, SQIVND (reference sequence). About this clonotype: One junction end does not reproduce the germline sequence, and a read error may be involved.

A Clinical Activity Score of at least 3, a NOSPECS grade of at least 4 and a duration under 3 months were recorded in the ophthalmopathy patients. Diagnostic decisions used clinical symptoms, serum thyroxine and TRAb, thyroid ultrasound and orbital computed tomography. It was 8.5 to 10 ml of fresh peripheral blood that supplied the PBMCs. RNA transcripts provided the source from which TCR beta CDR3 regions were amplified. The HTBI set primed first-round TCR CDR3 RT-PCR. TCRdb reprocessed the multiplex PCR reads via MiXCR and lists one record per CDR3 protein. Of about 530,000 distinct CDR3 sequences listed, roughly 18% were seen once; the top ten hold approximately 16%.

The gene calls are TRBV19 and TRBJ1-1; D not resolved. The sequenced sample was blood. The source of this sequence is a woman aged 18 to 35 with Graves' ophthalmopathy. CDR3 sequence: CAASGNTEAFF. As DNA, the CDR3 is TGTGCCGCCTCCGGGAACACTGAGGCTTTCTTT.